Only a few counts were recorded for the clone carrying this TCR beta chain. This CDR3 is built from 15 residues. Germline lookup yields CDR1 SGHNT and CDR2 YYREEE (reference sequence). V lost 1 base and J lost 0; bases outside the gene matches: 3. The method was immunoSEQ multiplex PCR; TCRdb's version includes in-frame clones alone and lacks a portion of them. Counted here are about 76,000 clones, approximately 86% occurring once; the ten biggest clones make up roughly 19%. The data originate from a study of blood T cell repertoires in COVID-19. About the research overall: Samples representing acute and convalescent COVID-19 were sourced from the United States, Italy and Spain. The cDNA or gDNA used as material had been derived from T cells, B-cell-depleted T cells, or PBMCs.

The source is a human donor in a cohort sampled during active COVID-19. This chain joins TRBV5-4 and TRBJ2-5, with TRBD1 matching 7 bases. The sequenced material came from peripheral blood. The DNA for the CDR3 is TGTGCCAGCAGCTTGACAGGGGACCACCAAGAGACCCAGTACTTC. Its translation is CASSLTGDHQETQYF.